The 16 T cell receptor beta chains reported below all come from one sample, sequenced in a study of PD-1 blockade in classical Hodgkin lymphoma. With no exception, relapse followed autologous stem cell transplantation in all patients, and brentuximab vedotin exposure varied. Generated by immunoSEQ multiplex PCR, the TCRdb table keeps only in-frame clones and is missing some. The sample shows tens of thousands of clones, roughly nine tenths of them seen only once. Material: peripheral blood mononuclear cells (PBMCs), obtained before the second cycle of nivolumab. Every receptor here comes from a human donor with classical Hodgkin lymphoma.

The V gene is TRBV10-3, the J gene TRBJ1-5; D not resolved. CDR3 length: 13 amino acids. From germline, CDR1 is ENHRY and CDR2 SYGVKD. The germline V and J ends were trimmed by 3 bases and 0 bases, with 3 bases remaining between them. CDR3 sequence reads: CAISDYSNQPQHF. The CDR3 DNA reads TGTGCCATCAGTGACTATAGCAATCAGCCCCAGCATTTT.

The gene calls are TRBV5-1 and TRBJ2-7; 7 positions agree with TRBD2. Germline-derived CDR1 and CDR2 are SGHRS and YFSETQ. The CDR3 has 16 amino acids. V lost 0 bases, J lost 0 bases, and 6 bases stayed unmatched. For the CDR3, the DNA is TGCGCCAGCAGCTTGGATGAGGGACTACCCTCCTACGAGCAGTACTTC. It codes for CASSLDEGLPSYEQYF.

The chain couples TRBV5-1 to TRBJ2-3, with D maybe TRBD2 (6 bases). Trimming shortened V by 2 bases and J by 1 base, and 17 bases separated the two germline ends. CDR3 length: 17 amino acids. Germline V CDR1 and CDR2: SGHRS, YFSETQ. CDR3 nucleotides: TGCGCCAGCAGCTTTTTCTCCCAGGCTAGCGGCACAGATACGCAGTATTTT. Translating gives CASSFFSQASGTDTQYF.

This rearrangement joins TRBV7-3 to TRBJ1-2; 10 nucleotides align to TRBD1. From germline, CDR1 is SGHTA and CDR2 FQGTGA. The V gene end was trimmed by 2 bases and the J gene end by 11 bases; junction bases not matched to a gene: 5. The CDR3 totals 13 residues. CDR3 nucleotide sequence: TGTGCCAGCAGCTTATCCGGACAGGGGGAGTACACCTTC. Encoded protein: CASSLSGQGEYTF. Complete variable domain (other parts from reference TRBV7-3 and TRBJ1-2): GAGVSQTPSNKVTEKGKYVELRCDPISGHTALYWYRQSLGQGPEFLIYFQGTGAADDSGLPNDRFFAVRPEGSVSTLKIQRTERGDSAVYLCASSLSGQGEYTFGSGTRLTVV.

The rearrangement uses TRBV12-5 and TRBJ2-2; D may be TRBD1 (5 bases). This CDR3 comprises 14 residues. Germline loops: CDR1 LGHNT, CDR2 FRNRAP. Trimming removed 0 bases at V and 5 bases at J, with 7 bases between. CDR3 loop: CASGLVGDTGELFF. The CDR3 DNA sequence: TGTGCTAGTGGTTTGGTAGGGGATACCGGGGAGCTGTTTTTT.

This chain's CDR3 is CASSLVGTAGYEQYF. The CDR3 DNA follows: TGCGCCAGCAGCTTGGTTGGGACAGCGGGTTACGAGCAGTACTTC. The V gene is TRBV5-1, the J gene TRBJ2-7, with D possibly TRBD1 on 7 matching bases. CDR1 is SGHRS, CDR2 YFSETQ, per germline. V lost 0 bases, J lost 4 bases, and 14 bases lay in between. This CDR3 has 15 amino acids.

The chain employs TRBV7-7 and TRBJ2-5, with a possible D match to TRBD2 (5 bases). This CDR3 contains 16 residues. Germline V lookup: CDR1 SSHAT, CDR2 FNYEAQ (reference sequence). Between the trimmed V and J ends, which lost 3 bases and 1 base, there was a span of 15 bases. In DNA form, the CDR3 reads TGTGCCAGCAGCTTGAATGGAGGCCAGACCCAAGAGACCCAGTACTTC. As protein: CASSLNGGQTQETQYF.

This chain joins TRBV10-3 and TRBJ2-5; the D is unclear. V gave up 3 bases and J gave up 3 bases, with 8 bases separating them. Germline V gene data show CDR1 as ENHRY and CDR2 as SYGVKD. The CDR3 runs to 13 residues. The CDR3 DNA sequence: TGTGCCATCAGTGAACAACGGGAAGAGACCCAGTACTTC. This sequence encodes CAISEQREETQYF.

This clone was recorded only once. The chain couples TRBV7-9 to TRBJ2-5; 9 nucleotides line up with TRBD1. The CDR3 is 14 residues long. Unmatched junction bases numbered 4, after V lost 3 bases and J lost 5 bases. Germline CDR1 SEHNR, CDR2 FQNEAQ (reference sequence). Written as DNA, the CDR3 is TGTGCCAGCAGCTTCGGACAGGGGTGGGAGACCCAGTACTTC. It yields the protein CASSFGQGWETQYF.

V gene TRBV10-1 combines with J gene TRBJ1-4; 7 bases are a match to TRBD1. J gave up 8 bases and V 6 bases, and 9 bases lay outside the gene matches. The length of the CDR3 is 14 residues. The germline V gene encodes CDR1 WNHNN and CDR2 SYGVQD (reference sequence). The CDR3 DNA sequence: TGCGCCAGCAGCCAGGGACAGTTCAACGAAAAACTGTTTTTT. Translated: CASSQGQFNEKLFF.

The J gene is TRBJ2-7, the V gene TRBV28; D uncertain. The V end was cut by 6 bases, the J end by 0 bases, with 6 bases between. CDR3 length: 12 residues. Looked up from germline, CDR1 is MDHEN and CDR2 is SYDVKM. CDR3 DNA: TGTGCCAGCAGACTAAACTCCTACGAGCAGTACTTC. Amino acid sequence: CASRLNSYEQYF.

The chain has TRBV27 and TRBJ2-2, with 14 bases matching TRBD2. The J segment lost 4 bases and the V segment lost 6 bases, leaving 7 bases of the junction unmatched. The CDR3 loop spans 17 amino acids. From germline, CDR1 is MNHEY and CDR2 SMNVEV (reference sequence). DNA for the CDR3: TGTGCCAGCAGCCCGGGACTAGCGGGAGCCGGCACCGGGGAGCTGTTTTTT. Its protein product is CASSPGLAGAGTGELFF.

The chain links TRBV5-4 to TRBJ2-5; the D gene is possibly TRBD1 (7 bases). The CDR3 totals 14 residues. The germline V gene encodes CDR1 SGHNT and CDR2 YYREEE (reference sequence). Between the trimmed V and J ends, which lost 1 base and 5 bases, there was a span of 12 bases. CDR3: CASSLKGAGETQYF. For the CDR3, the DNA is TGTGCCAGCAGCTTGAAGGGGGCGGGGGAGACCCAGTACTTC.

This clone is medium-sized (0.01 to 0.1%) by share. The chain is built from TRBV10-3 and TRBJ2-2; 7 positions match TRBD1. Per the germline V gene, CDR1 is ENHRY and CDR2 is SYGVKD. The V and J ends lost 7 bases and 2 bases, in that order; junction bases with no gene match: 4. The CDR3 covers 14 residues. CDR3 nucleotide sequence: TGTGCCATCACTCGGACAGGAAACACCGGGGAGCTGTTTTTT. It codes for CAITRTGNTGELFF.

The V and J genes are TRBV9 and TRBJ2-3; 7 bases match TRBD2. The CDR3 runs 16 residues. The germline V gene has CDR1 SGDLS and CDR2 YYNGEE. The junction had 10 bases not matched to a gene; V was cut back by 4 bases and J by 2 bases. CDR3 sequence (DNA): TGTGCCAGCAGCACGGGAGGAGGCTTATTCACAGATACGCAGTATTTT. It is translated as CASSTGGGLFTDTQYF.

The chain employs TRBV25-1 and TRBJ1-3, with D tentatively TRBD1 (5 bases). V gave up 5 bases and J gave up 4 bases, with 12 bases separating them. CDR3 length equals 14 residues. Germline V gene sequence: CDR1 MGHDK, CDR2 SYGVNS. CDR3 nucleotide sequence: TGTGCCAGCAGTTTGGGGGTGGAAGGAAACACCATATATTTT. Its translation: CASSLGVEGNTIYF.